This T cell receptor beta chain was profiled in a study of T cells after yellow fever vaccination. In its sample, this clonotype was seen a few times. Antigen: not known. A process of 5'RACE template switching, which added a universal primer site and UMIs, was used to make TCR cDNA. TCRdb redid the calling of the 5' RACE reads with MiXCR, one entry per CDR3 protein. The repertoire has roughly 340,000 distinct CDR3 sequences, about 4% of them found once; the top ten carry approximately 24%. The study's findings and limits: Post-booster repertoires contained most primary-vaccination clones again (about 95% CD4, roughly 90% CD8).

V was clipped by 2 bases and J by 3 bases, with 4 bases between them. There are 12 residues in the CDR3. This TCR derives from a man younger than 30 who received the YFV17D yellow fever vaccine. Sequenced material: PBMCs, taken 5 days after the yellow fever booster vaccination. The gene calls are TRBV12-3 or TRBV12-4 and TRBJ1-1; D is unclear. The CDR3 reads CASSLLHTEAFF. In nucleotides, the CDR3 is TGTGCCAGCAGTTTACTCCACACTGAAGCTTTCTTT.